Listed here are 12 T cell receptor beta chains from one sample, sequenced in a study of T-cell memory formation after mild COVID-19. Each CDR3 protein gets one entry after TCRdb re-called the 5' RACE reads with MiXCR. The sample comprises a few hundred thousand distinct CDR3 sequences, about 17% of which are singletons, and roughly 21% rests with the top ten. The sample comprised PBMCs or a T cell subset sorted from them (not recorded which). Receptor source: a man younger than 30 who had mild COVID-19 (a few samples of this study predate the infection). Cell type and time point are not known.

This clonotype was counted many times. The V and J genes are TRBV5-1 and TRBJ1-5, with a weak D call TRBD1 (5 bases). The V and J ends lost 5 bases and 3 bases respectively, with 9 bases between them. Per the germline V gene, CDR1 is SGHRS and CDR2 is YFSETQ. The CDR3 spans 13 residues. CDR3 DNA sequence: TGCGCCAGCAGTCAGGGTGACAATCAGCCCCAGCATTTT. It encodes CASSQGDNQPQHF. The variable domain in full, completed from reference TRBV5-1 and TRBJ1-5, reads KAGVTQTPRYLIKTRGQQVTLSCSPISGHRSVSWYQQTPGQGLQFLFEYFSETQRNKGNFPGRFSGRQFSNSRSEMNVSTLELGDSALYLCASSQGDNQPQHFGDGTRLSIL.

This chain joins TRBV15 and TRBJ2-2; D is perhaps TRBD1 or TRBD2 (5 bases each). The CDR3 totals 14 residues. Germline loops: CDR1 LNHNV, CDR2 YYDKDF (reference sequence). Trimming cost V 5 bases and J 3 bases, with 10 bases left between them. In DNA form, the CDR3 reads TGTGCCACCAGCGACGGGACGGACACCGGGGAGCTGTTTTTT. Its translation: CATSDGTDTGELFF. The whole variable domain, filled in from reference TRBV15 and TRBJ2-2, reads DAMVIQNPRYQVTQFGKPVTLSCSQTLNHNVMYWYQQKSSQAPKLLFHYYDKDFNNEADTPDNFQSRRPNTSFCFLDIRSPGLGDTAMYLCATSDGTDTGELFFGEGSRLTVL.

This clonotype was observed a handful of times. V and J are TRBV6-2 or TRBV6-3 and TRBJ2-1, with D maybe TRBD2 (5 bases). Trimming cost V 4 bases and J 0 bases, with 25 bases left between them. Germline V gene sequence: CDR1 MNHEY, CDR2 SVGEGT. This CDR3 is built from 20 residues. The DNA for the CDR3 is TGTGCCAGCAGTTGTCATTATGGGTCAGCCCGAGGGTACTCCTACAATGAGCAGTTCTTC. It translates to CASSCHYGSARGYSYNEQFF.

This clonotype was picked up a small number of times. CDR3 loop: CASSPGTGRTDTQYF. CDR3 sequence (DNA): TGTGCCAGCAGTCCCGGGACAGGGCGCACAGATACGCAGTATTTT. This chain joins TRBV7-2 and TRBJ2-3; 9 bases agree with TRBD1. Looked up from germline, CDR1 is SGHTA and CDR2 is FQGNSA. Losses at the gene ends were 6 bases for V and 1 base for J; bases not matched to a gene: 5. This CDR3 has 15 amino acids.

This clonotype was recorded a few times. This chain connects TRBV5-1 to TRBJ2-3, with 11 bases lining up with TRBD2. Germline loops: CDR1 SGHRS, CDR2 YFSETQ. The CDR3 length is 16 residues. The V segment lost 4 bases and the J segment 5 bases; nucleotides outside the gene matches: 9. The CDR3, as DNA: TGCGCCAGCAGCACGCTGACTAGCGGGGTGGGAGATACGCAGTATTTT. Its translation: CASSTLTSGVGDTQYF.

J is TRBJ2-5 and V is TRBV7-2; tentatively, D is TRBD1 (5 bases). Germline values: CDR1 SGHTA, CDR2 FQGNSA. The CDR3 contains 13 residues. Trimming shortened V by 5 bases and J by 3 bases, and 10 bases separated the two germline ends. This chain's CDR3 is CASSLDNKETQYF. CDR3 DNA: TGTGCCAGCAGCCTGGACAATAAAGAGACCCAGTACTTC. The variable domain in full, completed from reference TRBV7-2 and TRBJ2-5, reads GAGVSQSPSNKVTEKGKDVELRCDPISGHTALYWYRQSLGQGLEFLIYFQGNSAPDKSGLPSDRFSAERTGGSVSTLTIQRTQQEDSAVYLCASSLDNKETQYFGPGTRLLVL.

As DNA, the CDR3 is TGTGCCAGCAGCTTAGGCGACAGGGGGCTTGAGACCCAGTACTTC. This codes for CASSLGDRGLETQYF. The gene calls are TRBV7-2 and TRBJ2-5, with 10 bases aligning to TRBD1. The germline CDR1 and CDR2 sequences are SGHTA and FQGNSA. This CDR3 has 15 amino acids. V shed 1 base and J 5 bases; nucleotides not matched to a gene: 4.

The DNA for the CDR3 is TGTGCCAGCAGCGTGGGGGCTCGGGGTTCTAACCGGGCGGACTACGAGCAGTACTTC. This gives the protein CASSVGARGSNRADYEQYF. V gene TRBV9 combines with J gene TRBJ2-7; D might be TRBD1 (6 bases). The germline V and J ends were trimmed by 2 bases and 3 bases, with 27 bases remaining between them. Germline CDR1 is SGDLS and CDR2 is YYNGEE. The CDR3 spans 19 residues.

The chain employs TRBV9 and TRBJ2-3; 9 bases match TRBD2. The germline CDR1 and CDR2 sequences are SGDLS and YYNGEE. CDR3 length: 14 amino acids. V lost 7 bases to trimming and J lost 2 bases; unmatched junction nucleotides: 5. The CDR3 nucleotides are TGTGCCAGCGCGCTAGCGGGGCACACAGATACGCAGTATTTT. Translation: CASALAGHTDTQYF.

The V call is TRBV6-2 or TRBV6-3, the J call TRBJ2-5, with TRBD1 matching over 8 bases. V shed 2 bases, J shed 3 bases, and the junction held 5 bases outside the gene matches. The CDR3 extends over 15 amino acids. Per germline, CDR1 MNHEY and CDR2 SVGEGT. This CDR3 is CASSYTRQGKETQYF. The DNA for the CDR3 is TGTGCCAGCAGTTACACCCGACAGGGGAAAGAGACCCAGTACTTC.

The chain uses TRBV18 and TRBJ2-5, with a tentative D call TRBD1 (5 bases). Germline CDR1 reads KGHSH; CDR2 reads LQKENI. V shed 3 bases and J shed 1 base, with 12 bases lying between them. The CDR3 spans 15 residues. CDR3 in amino acids: CASSPRTGSQETQYF. CDR3 DNA: TGTGCCAGCTCACCCCGAACAGGCTCCCAAGAGACCCAGTACTTC.

This clonotype was seen only a few times. The chain uses TRBV5-1 and TRBJ1-3; possibly TRBD1 for D (6 bases). This CDR3 is 14 amino acids long. Trimming removed 8 bases from V and 4 bases from J, with 16 bases in between. In germline, CDR1 is SGHRS, CDR2 YFSETQ. The chain's CDR3 is CASALDRSGNTIYF. The CDR3 nucleotides are TGCGCCAGTGCCCTCGACAGGTCAGGAAACACCATATATTTT.